This TCR beta chain was obtained from a study of shared clonotypes between healthy human individuals. On the study more broadly: Those who served as donors were a couple of women and three men between the ages of 18 and 49.

Study-wide results and limits: Relative to memory subsets, naive subsets generally showed larger estimated richness. Donor clonotype sharing was expected to depend on sequencing depth.

The germline CDR1 and CDR2 sequences are LGHNA and YNFKEQ. The CDR3 length is 22 residues. V was pared by 4 bases and J by 2 bases, with 36 bases between. TCRdb's table, derived via immunoSEQ multiplex PCR, lists solely in-frame clones and lacks some. This sample yields roughly 1 million clones, of which more than 60% are seen a single time; approximately 1.5% belongs to the top ten. As concerns this clone: Its antigen is undetermined.

Into CD45RA+ naive and CD45RA-negative memory subsets, the CD4+ cells were split. The sample comprised memory CD4+ T cells sorted from blood. Subset: CD45RA-negative fraction. The V call is TRBV4-2, the J call TRBJ2-7, with D possibly being TRBD1 (7 bases). This TCR was sampled from a man between 18 and 35 years old in good health. The DNA for the CDR3 is TGTGCCAGCAGCCCTCAGGAGGCAGGGGGACTTTCAGCGGCCCTAGGAGCCTACGAGCAGTACTTC. The encoded protein is CASSPQEAGGLSAALGAYEQYF.